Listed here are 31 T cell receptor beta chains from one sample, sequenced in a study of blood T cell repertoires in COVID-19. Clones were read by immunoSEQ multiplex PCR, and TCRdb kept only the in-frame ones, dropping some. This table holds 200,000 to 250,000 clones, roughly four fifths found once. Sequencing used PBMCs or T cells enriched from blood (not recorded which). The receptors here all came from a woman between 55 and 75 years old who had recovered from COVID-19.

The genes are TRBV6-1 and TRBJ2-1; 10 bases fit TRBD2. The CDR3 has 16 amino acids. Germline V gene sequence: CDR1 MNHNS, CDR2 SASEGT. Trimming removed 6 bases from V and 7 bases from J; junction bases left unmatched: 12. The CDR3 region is CASSERRLAGDNEQFF. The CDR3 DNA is TGTGCCAGCAGCGAAAGGCGGCTAGCGGGGGATAATGAGCAGTTCTTC.

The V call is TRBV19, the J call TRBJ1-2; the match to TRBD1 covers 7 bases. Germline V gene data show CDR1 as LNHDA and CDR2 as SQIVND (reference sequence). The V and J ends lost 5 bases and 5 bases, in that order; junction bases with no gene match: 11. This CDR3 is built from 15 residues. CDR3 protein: CASSEYRGSGYGYTF. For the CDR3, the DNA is TGTGCCAGTAGTGAATACAGGGGATCGGGGTATGGCTACACCTTC.

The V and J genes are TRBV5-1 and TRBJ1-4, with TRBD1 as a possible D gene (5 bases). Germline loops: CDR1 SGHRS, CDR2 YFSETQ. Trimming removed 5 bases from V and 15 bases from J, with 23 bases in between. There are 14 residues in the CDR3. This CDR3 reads CASSFTSPPRGVFF. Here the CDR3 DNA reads TGCGCCAGCAGTTTTACGAGTCCTCCGCGGGGGGTGTTTTTT. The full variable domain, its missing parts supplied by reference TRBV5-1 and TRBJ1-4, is KAGVTQTPRYLIKTRGQQVTLSCSPISGHRSVSWYQQTPGQGLQFLFEYFSETQRNKGNFPGRFSGRQFSNSRSEMNVSTLELGDSALYLCASSFTSPPRGVFFGSGTQLSVL.

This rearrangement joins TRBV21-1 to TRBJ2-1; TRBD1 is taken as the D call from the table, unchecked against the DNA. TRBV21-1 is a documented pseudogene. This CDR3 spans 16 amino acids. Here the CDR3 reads CASSSIDRPGSDEQFF. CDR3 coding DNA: TGTGCCAGCTCTAGCATCGACAGGCCAGGTAGCGATGAGCAGTTCTTC.

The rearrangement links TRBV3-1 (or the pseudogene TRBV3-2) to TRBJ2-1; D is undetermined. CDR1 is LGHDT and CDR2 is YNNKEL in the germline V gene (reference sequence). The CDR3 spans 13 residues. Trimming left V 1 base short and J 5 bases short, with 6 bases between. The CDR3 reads CASSQGAHNEQFF. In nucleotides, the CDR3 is TGTGCCAGCAGCCAAGGGGCCCACAATGAGCAGTTCTTC.

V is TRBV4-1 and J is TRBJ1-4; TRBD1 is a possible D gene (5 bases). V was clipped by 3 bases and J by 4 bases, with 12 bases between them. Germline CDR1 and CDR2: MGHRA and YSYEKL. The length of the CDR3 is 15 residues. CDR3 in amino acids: CASSHGDRINEKLFF. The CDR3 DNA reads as TGCGCCAGCAGCCATGGTGACAGAATTAATGAAAAACTGTTTTTT.

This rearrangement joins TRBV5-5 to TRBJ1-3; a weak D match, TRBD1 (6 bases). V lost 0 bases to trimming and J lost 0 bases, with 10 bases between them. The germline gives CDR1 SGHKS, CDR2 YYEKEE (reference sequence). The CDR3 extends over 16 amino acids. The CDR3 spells CASSLDRARSGNTIYF. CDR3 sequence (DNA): TGTGCCAGCAGCTTGGACAGGGCCCGCTCTGGAAACACCATATATTTT.

The CDR3 sequence is CASSQGRETQYF. DNA of the CDR3: TGCGCCAGCTCCCAGGGGAGAGAGACCCAGTACTTC. The chain couples TRBV5-1 to TRBJ2-5, with D perhaps matching TRBD1 (6 bases). The V gene lost 7 bases and the J gene lost 4 bases, with 11 bases spanning the gap. The CDR3 has 12 residues. Germline V gene sequence: CDR1 SGHRS, CDR2 YFSETQ.

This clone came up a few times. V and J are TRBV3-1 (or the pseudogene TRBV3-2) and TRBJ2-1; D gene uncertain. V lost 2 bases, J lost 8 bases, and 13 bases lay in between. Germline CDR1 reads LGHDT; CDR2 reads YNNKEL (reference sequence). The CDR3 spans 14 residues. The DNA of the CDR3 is TGTGCCAGCAGCCAAAATTTAGGCGGCTATGAGCAGTTCTTC. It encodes CASSQNLGGYEQFF.

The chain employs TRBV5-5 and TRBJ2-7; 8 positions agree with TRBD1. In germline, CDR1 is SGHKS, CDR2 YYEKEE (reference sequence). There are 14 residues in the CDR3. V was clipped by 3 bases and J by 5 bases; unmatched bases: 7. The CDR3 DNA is TGTGCCAGCAGCTCCCACGGACAGGGAAACGAGCAGTACTTC. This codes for CASSSHGQGNEQYF.

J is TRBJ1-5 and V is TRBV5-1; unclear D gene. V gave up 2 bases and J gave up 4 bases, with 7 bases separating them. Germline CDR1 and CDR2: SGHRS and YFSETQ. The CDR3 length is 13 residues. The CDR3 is CASSLRANQPQHF. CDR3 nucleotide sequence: TGCGCCAGCAGCTTACGAGCGAATCAGCCCCAGCATTTT.

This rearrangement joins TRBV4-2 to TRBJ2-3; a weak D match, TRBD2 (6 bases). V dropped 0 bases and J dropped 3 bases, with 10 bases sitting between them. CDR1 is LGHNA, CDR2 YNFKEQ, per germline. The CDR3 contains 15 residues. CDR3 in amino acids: CASSQDRRVTDTQYF. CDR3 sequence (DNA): TGTGCCAGCAGCCAAGATCGGAGGGTAACAGATACGCAGTATTTT.

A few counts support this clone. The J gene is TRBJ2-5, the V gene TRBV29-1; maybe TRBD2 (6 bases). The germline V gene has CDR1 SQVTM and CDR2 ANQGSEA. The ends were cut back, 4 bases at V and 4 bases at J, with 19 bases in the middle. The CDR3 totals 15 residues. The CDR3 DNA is TGCAGCGTTGCGCCGCCTTGGGAGGCGGGAGAGACCCAGTACTTC. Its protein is CSVAPPWEAGETQYF.

Written as DNA, the CDR3 is TGTGCCAGCAGTTACTCCTCGGGACAGGCCACCTACGAGCAGTACTTC. It translates to CASSYSSGQATYEQYF. This chain links TRBV6-5 with TRBJ2-7, with TRBD1 matching 8 bases. J lost 2 bases, V lost 0 bases, and 6 bases had no gene match. Germline loops: CDR1 MNHEY, CDR2 SVGAGI. This CDR3 comprises 16 residues.

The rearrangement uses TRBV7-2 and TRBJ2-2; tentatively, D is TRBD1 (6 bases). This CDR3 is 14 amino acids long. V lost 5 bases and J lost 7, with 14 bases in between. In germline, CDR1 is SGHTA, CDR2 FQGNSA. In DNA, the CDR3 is TGTGCCAGCAGCCCCAATGGACAGTTCGGGGAGCTGTTTTTT. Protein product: CASSPNGQFGELFF.

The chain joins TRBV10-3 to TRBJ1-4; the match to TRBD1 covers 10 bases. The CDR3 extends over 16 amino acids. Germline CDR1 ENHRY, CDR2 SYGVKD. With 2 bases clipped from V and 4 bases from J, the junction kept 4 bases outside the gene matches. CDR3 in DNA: TGTGCCATCAGTGAGGGGACAGGGGCGTTTAATGAAAAACTGTTTTTT. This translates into CAISEGTGAFNEKLFF.

This CDR3 is CASSYDTRNTEAFF. Written as DNA, the CDR3 is TGTGCCAGCAGCTATGACACGAGGAACACTGAAGCTTTCTTT. The rearrangement uses TRBV5-4 and TRBJ1-1; the D is unclear. The CDR3 is 14 residues long. V lost 3 bases to trimming and J lost 1 base, with 10 bases between them. CDR1 is SGHNT and CDR2 is YYREEE in the germline V gene (reference sequence).

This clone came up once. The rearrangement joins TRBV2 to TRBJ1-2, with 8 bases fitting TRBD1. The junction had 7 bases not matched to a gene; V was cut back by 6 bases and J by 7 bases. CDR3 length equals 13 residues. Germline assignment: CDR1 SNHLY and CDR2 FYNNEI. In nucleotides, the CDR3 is TGTGCCAGCAGGGTGACAGGGGAACGTGGCTACACCTTC. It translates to CASRVTGERGYTF.

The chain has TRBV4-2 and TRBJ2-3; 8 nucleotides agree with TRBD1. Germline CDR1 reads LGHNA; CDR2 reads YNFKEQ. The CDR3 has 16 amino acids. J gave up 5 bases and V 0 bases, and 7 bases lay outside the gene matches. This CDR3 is CASSQDLGQGEDTQYF. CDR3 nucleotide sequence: TGTGCCAGCAGCCAAGATCTAGGACAGGGAGAAGATACGCAGTATTTT.

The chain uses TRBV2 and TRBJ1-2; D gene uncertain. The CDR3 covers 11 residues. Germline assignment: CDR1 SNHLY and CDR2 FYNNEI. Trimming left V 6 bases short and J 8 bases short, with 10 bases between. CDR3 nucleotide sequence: TGTGCCAGCAGACCAGGCGGGGGCTACACCTTC. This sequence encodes CASRPGGGYTF.

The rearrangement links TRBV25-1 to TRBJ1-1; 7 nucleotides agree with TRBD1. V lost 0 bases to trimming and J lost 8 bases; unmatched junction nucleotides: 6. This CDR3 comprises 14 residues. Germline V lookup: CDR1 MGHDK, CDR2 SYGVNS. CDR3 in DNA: TGTGCCAGCAGTGAATACCGACAGGGTTTCGAAGCTTTCTTT. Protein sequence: CASSEYRQGFEAFF. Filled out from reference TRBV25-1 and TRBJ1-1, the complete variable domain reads EADIYQTPRYLVIGTGKKITLECSQTMGHDKMYWYQQDPGMELHLIHYSYGVNSTEKGDLSSESTVSRIRTEHFPLTLESARPSHTSQYLCASSEYRQGFEAFFGQGTRLTVV.

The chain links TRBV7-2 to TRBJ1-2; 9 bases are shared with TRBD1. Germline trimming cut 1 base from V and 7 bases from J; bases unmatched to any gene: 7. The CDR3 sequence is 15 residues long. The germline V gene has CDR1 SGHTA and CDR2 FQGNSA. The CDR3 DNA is TGTGCCAGCAGCTTAGTAGGGGGGACAGGGTCTGGCTACACCTTC. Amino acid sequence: CASSLVGGTGSGYTF.

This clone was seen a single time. CDR3 coding DNA: TGTGCCATCAGGGACGATGCGGGACTTTCTGAAGCTTTCTTT. Translating gives CAIRDDAGLSEAFF. The chain uses TRBV10-3 and TRBJ1-1; D may be TRBD1 (5 bases). The V gene's germline CDR1 is ENHRY and CDR2 SYGVKD. V was pared by 6 bases and J by 6 bases, with 17 bases between. There are 14 residues in the CDR3.

The CDR3 loop reads CASLAENQETQYF. Written as DNA, the CDR3 is TGTGCCAGCCTGGCAGAAAACCAAGAGACCCAGTACTTC. The chain joins TRBV19 to TRBJ2-5; no clear D. V shed 9 bases and J shed 0 bases, with 11 bases lying between them. CDR1 and CDR2 (germline): LNHDA, SQIVND (reference sequence). This CDR3 spans 13 amino acids. The entire variable domain, with the rest obtained from reference TRBV19 and TRBJ2-5, is as follows: DGGITQSPKYLFRKEGQNVTLSCEQNLNHDAMYWYRQDPGQGLRLIYYSQIVNDFQKGDIAEGYSVSREKKESFPLTVTSAQKNPTAFYLCASLAENQETQYFGPGTRLLVL.

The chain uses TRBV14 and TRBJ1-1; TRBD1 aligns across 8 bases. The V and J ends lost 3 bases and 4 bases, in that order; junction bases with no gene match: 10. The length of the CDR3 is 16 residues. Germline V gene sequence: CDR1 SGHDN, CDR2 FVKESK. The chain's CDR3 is CASSHLGVDRGTEAFF. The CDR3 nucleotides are TGTGCCAGCAGCCACCTTGGGGTAGACAGGGGCACTGAAGCTTTCTTT.

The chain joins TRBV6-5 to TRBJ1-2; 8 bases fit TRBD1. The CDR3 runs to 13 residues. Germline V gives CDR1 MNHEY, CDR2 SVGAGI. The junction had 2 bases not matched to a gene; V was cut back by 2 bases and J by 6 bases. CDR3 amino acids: CASSYNRGDGYTF. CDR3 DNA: TGTGCCAGCAGTTACAACAGGGGGGATGGCTACACCTTC.

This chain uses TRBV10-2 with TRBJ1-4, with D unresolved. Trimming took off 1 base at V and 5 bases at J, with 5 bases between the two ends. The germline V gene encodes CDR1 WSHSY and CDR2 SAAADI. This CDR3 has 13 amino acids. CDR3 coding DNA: TGCGCCAGCAGTGAGTACGGGAATGAAAAACTGTTTTTT. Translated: CASSEYGNEKLFF.

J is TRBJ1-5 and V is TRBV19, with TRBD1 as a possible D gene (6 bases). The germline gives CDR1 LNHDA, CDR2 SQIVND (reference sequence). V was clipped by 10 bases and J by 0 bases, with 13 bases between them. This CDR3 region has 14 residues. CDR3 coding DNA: TGTGCCACCAGGACAGAACTTAGCAATCAGCCCCAGCATTTT. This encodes CATRTELSNQPQHF.

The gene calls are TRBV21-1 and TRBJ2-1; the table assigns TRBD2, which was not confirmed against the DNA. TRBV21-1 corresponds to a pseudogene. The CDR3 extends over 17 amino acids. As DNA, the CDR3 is TGTGCCAGCAGCCCCCACTGGCGACTAGCGGGCTACAATGAGCAGTTCTTC. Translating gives CASSPHWRLAGYNEQFF.

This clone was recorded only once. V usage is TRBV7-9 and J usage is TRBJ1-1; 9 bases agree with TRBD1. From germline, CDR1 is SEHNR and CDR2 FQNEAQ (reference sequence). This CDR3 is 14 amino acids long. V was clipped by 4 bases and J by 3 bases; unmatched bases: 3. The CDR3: CASSWTGADTEAFF. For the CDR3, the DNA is TGTGCCAGCAGCTGGACAGGGGCGGACACTGAAGCTTTCTTT. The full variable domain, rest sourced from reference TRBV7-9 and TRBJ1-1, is DTGVSQNPRHKITKRGQNVTFRCDPISEHNRLYWYRQTLGQGPEFLTYFQNEAQLEKSRLLSDRFSAERPKGSFSTLEIQRTEQGDSAMYLCASSWTGADTEAFFGQGTRLTVV.

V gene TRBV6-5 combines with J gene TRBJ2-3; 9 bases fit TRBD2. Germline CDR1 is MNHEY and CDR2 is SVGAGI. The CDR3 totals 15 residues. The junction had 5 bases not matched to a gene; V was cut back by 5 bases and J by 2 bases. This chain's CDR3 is CASSRSGGLTDTQYF. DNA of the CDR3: TGTGCCAGCAGTCGTAGCGGGGGCCTCACAGATACGCAGTATTTT.